The entry below gives a single TCR beta chain sequence along with its context. Its antigen is undetermined. This CDR3 spans 13 amino acids. V dropped 4 bases and J dropped 2 bases, with 9 bases sitting between them. Germline V CDR1 and CDR2: KGHSH, LQKENI. This table comes from immunoSEQ multiplex PCR, and its TCRdb copy is limited to in-frame clones, with some not included. Here the sample spans approximately 30,000 clones, around 79% being singletons. This sample is drawn from a study of vaccination effects on CD4 cells after COVID-19. Study-level information: It was a median of 72 days after the second dose that post-vaccine samples were obtained. They grew approximately 2.1 million PBMC in each well, adding about 9.5 IU/ml IL-2 and 10 ug/ml peptides.

Study-wide findings and caveats: Few convalescent patients and no early post-infection timepoints were included in the study.

Subsequent to a culture period of less than twelve days, CD4+ T cells were isolated. Sometime from March through December 2020, the person acquired a SARS-CoV-2 infection that PCR confirmed. Participants each got two BNT162b2 or mRNA-1273 vaccine doses. A half-volume exchange with IL-2 medium occurred on days 3 and 7. The rearrangement joins TRBV18 to TRBJ2-7; D is unresolved. The receptor was isolated from a human donor who had a prior SARS-CoV-2 infection. The sample was CD4+ T cells from PBMCs cultured without peptide, taken after COVID-19 vaccination. This chain's CDR3 is CASSQNSAYEQYF. The DNA for the CDR3 is TGTGCCAGCTCACAAAACAGTGCCTACGAGCAGTACTTC. Based on the CDR3 plus reference TRBV18 and TRBJ2-7, the full variable domain is NAGVMQNPRHLVRRRGQEARLRCSPMKGHSHVYWYRQLPEEGLKFMVYLQKENIIDESGMPKERFSAEFPKEGPSILRIQQVVRGDSAAYFCASSQNSAYEQYFGPGTRLTVT.